Presented here are 6 T cell receptor beta chains from one specimen sequenced in a study of T-cell memory formation after mild COVID-19. A single record per CDR3 protein comes from TCRdb applying MiXCR to the 5' RACE reads. This table holds under 450,000 distinct CDR3 sequences, roughly 19% found once. The sequenced material came from PBMCs or a T cell subset sorted from them (not recorded which). These receptors came from a man between 18 and 35 years old who had mild COVID-19 (a few samples of this study predate the infection). Cell type and time point are not known.

In this sample, this clonotype turned up many times. This chain connects TRBV2 to TRBJ1-1, with unresolved D. The V end lost 4 bases, the J end lost 5 bases, and 5 bases lay between the germline ends. Germline V gene data show CDR1 as SNHLY and CDR2 as FYNNEI. The length of the CDR3 is 11 residues. CDR3 bases: TGTGCCAGCAGTGTTGGGACTGAAGCTTTCTTT. Translating it yields CASSVGTEAFF.

The DNA of the CDR3 is TGCAGTGCAAGGCCCAGGGCCATCAGCTCCTATAATTCACCCCTCCACTTT. This sequence encodes CSARPRAISSYNSPLHF. The V gene is TRBV20-1, the J gene TRBJ1-6; maybe TRBD1 (5 bases). V shed 6 bases and J shed 0 bases, with 18 bases lying between them. Germline values: CDR1 DFQATT, CDR2 SNEGSKA (reference sequence). The CDR3 length is 17 residues.

This clonotype came up a few times. The chain carries TRBV7-3 and TRBJ1-1; D possibly corresponds to TRBD1 (6 bases). CDR1 SGHTA and CDR2 FQGTGA come from the germline V gene. The CDR3 spans 14 residues. Trimming shortened V by 3 bases and J by 6 bases, and 14 bases separated the two germline ends. CDR3 DNA: TGTGCCAGCAGCTTTTTGGGAGGGACATCTGAAGCTTTCTTT. Protein product: CASSFLGGTSEAFF.

This clonotype occurred a few times. J is TRBJ2-3 and V is TRBV24-1; TRBD1 agrees at 9 bases. From germline, CDR1 is KGHDR and CDR2 SFDVKD. The CDR3 loop spans 13 amino acids. V was clipped by 9 bases and J by 5 bases; unmatched bases: 5. The CDR3 is CATGHRGQDTQYF. For the CDR3, the DNA is TGTGCCACCGGACACAGGGGGCAAGATACGCAGTATTTT.

This clonotype has just a few counts. CDR3 amino acids: CASSQELGLGVNEQFF. The CDR3 nucleotides read TGCGCCAGCAGCCAAGAGCTGGGACTAGGCGTCAATGAGCAGTTCTTC. The genes are TRBV4-3 and TRBJ2-1; 8 nucleotides agree with TRBD2. The CDR3 loop spans 16 amino acids. Germline V gene lookup returns CDR1 LGHNA and CDR2 YSLEER. Trimming removed 0 bases from V and 6 bases from J; junction bases left unmatched: 7.

In its sample, this clonotype was seen many times. V usage is TRBV9 and J usage is TRBJ2-3; D uncertain. Trimming stripped 2 bases from V and 2 bases from J, with 6 bases between. The CDR3 has 13 amino acids. In germline, CDR1 is SGDLS, CDR2 YYNGEE. The CDR3 is CASSVLNTDTQYF. CDR3 coding DNA: TGTGCCAGCAGCGTCCTAAACACAGATACGCAGTATTTT.